Each of the 7 T cell receptor beta chains below was sequenced from the same sample in a study of cytomegalovirus exposure and HLA in healthy donors. Vbeta (60) and Jbeta (13) primers were used in the PCR. Data came from immunoSEQ multiplex PCR; TCRdb stores just in-frame clones and leaves some out. Of some 140,000 clones listed, 70% to 90% were seen once; the top ten hold 5.6%. Material: PBMCs. The receptor set was obtained from a woman in her thirties or forties in good health and CMV-seropositive.

The chain couples TRBV4-2 to TRBJ2-7; 11 nucleotides line up with TRBD2. The CDR3 has 20 amino acids. The germline V gene encodes CDR1 LGHNA and CDR2 YNFKEQ. Trimming took 0 bases from V and 0 from J; bases not matched to a gene: 13. CDR3: CASSQDRGGLAELHSYEQYF. The CDR3 nucleotides are TGTGCCAGCAGCCAAGATAGGGGGGGACTAGCGGAACTCCACTCCTACGAGCAGTACTTC.

The chain is built from TRBV11-3 and TRBJ2-7; weak D call: TRBD2 (6 bases). With 5 bases removed from V and 3 bases from J, the gap between germline ends came to 14 bases. Germline CDR1 and CDR2: SGHNT and YENEEA. This CDR3 has 14 amino acids. The chain's CDR3 is CASSIGGSNYEQYF. The CDR3 nucleotides read TGTGCCAGCAGCATTGGAGGGTCCAACTACGAGCAGTACTTC.

This clone has a handful of counts. The chain links TRBV18 to TRBJ2-3; 9 bases map to TRBD2. Germline values: CDR1 KGHSH, CDR2 LQKENI. The CDR3 consists of 19 residues. V gave up 2 bases and J gave up 0 bases; unmatched junction bases: 12. CDR3 in amino acids: CASSPYPAGGLDSTDTQYF. For the CDR3, the DNA is TGTGCCAGCTCACCATACCCAGCGGGAGGACTAGATAGCACAGATACGCAGTATTTT.

CDR3 in amino acids: CASSLFQGYYGYTF. The CDR3 DNA reads as TGCGCCAGCAGCTTGTTCCAGGGGTACTATGGCTACACCTTC. This chain uses TRBV5-1 with TRBJ1-2; D is perhaps TRBD1 (6 bases). Germline V gives CDR1 SGHRS, CDR2 YFSETQ. V lost 1 base to trimming and J lost 3 bases, with 10 bases between them. There are 14 residues in the CDR3.

The chain has TRBV27 and TRBJ2-3; unclear D gene. The length of the CDR3 is 13 residues. From germline, CDR1 is MNHEY and CDR2 SMNVEV (reference sequence). V was shortened by 2 bases and J by 7 bases, with 10 bases between the two germline ends. CDR3 sequence: CASSLNRDYTQYF. The CDR3 DNA reads TGTGCCAGCAGTTTAAATAGAGATTATACGCAGTATTTT.

The V call is TRBV19, the J call TRBJ2-3; 11 bases line up with TRBD2. V dropped 8 bases and J dropped 9; count of bases not matched to a gene: 16. The germline CDR1 and CDR2 sequences are LNHDA and SQIVND (reference sequence). This CDR3 region has 16 residues. The CDR3 nucleotides read TGTGCCAGTGCTATAGCGGGAGGGCCGCCGGGGGGAACGCAGTATTTT. It encodes CASAIAGGPPGGTQYF. The variable domain in full, completed from reference TRBV19 and TRBJ2-3, reads DGGITQSPKYLFRKEGQNVTLSCEQNLNHDAMYWYRQDPGQGLRLIYYSQIVNDFQKGDIAEGYSVSREKKESFPLTVTSAQKNPTAFYLCASAIAGGPPGGTQYFGPGTRLTVL.

The chain combines TRBV5-1 with TRBJ2-7; 7 bases match TRBD2. With 5 bases clipped from V and 7 bases from J, the junction kept 9 bases outside the gene matches. The CDR3 covers 13 residues. Germline V CDR1 and CDR2: SGHRS, YFSETQ. The CDR3 region is CASSLRASGEQYF. The CDR3 DNA is TGCGCCAGCAGTCTACGGGCTAGCGGAGAGCAGTACTTC.